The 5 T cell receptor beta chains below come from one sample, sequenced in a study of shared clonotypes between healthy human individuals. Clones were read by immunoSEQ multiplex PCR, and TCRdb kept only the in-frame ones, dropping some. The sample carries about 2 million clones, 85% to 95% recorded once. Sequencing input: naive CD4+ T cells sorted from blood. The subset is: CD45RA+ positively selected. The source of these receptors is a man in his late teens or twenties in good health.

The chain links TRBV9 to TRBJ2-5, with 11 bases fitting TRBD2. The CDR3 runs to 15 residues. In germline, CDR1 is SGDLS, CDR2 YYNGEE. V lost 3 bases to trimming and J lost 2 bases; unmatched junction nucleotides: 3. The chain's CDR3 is CASSASGGKQETQYF. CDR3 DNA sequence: TGTGCCAGCAGCGCTAGCGGGGGGAAACAAGAGACCCAGTACTTC.

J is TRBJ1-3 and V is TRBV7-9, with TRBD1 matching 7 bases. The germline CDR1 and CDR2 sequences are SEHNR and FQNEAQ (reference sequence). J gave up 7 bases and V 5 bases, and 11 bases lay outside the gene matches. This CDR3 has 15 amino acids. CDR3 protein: CASSPDRQGVNTIYF. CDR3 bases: TGTGCCAGCAGCCCGGATCGACAGGGTGTCAACACCATATATTTT.

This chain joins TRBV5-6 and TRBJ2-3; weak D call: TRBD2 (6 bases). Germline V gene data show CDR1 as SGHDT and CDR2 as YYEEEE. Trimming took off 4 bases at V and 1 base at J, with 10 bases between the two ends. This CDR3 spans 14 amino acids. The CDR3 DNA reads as TGTGCCAGCAGCGGCGGGACTCGCACAGATACGCAGTATTTT. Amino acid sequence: CASSGGTRTDTQYF.

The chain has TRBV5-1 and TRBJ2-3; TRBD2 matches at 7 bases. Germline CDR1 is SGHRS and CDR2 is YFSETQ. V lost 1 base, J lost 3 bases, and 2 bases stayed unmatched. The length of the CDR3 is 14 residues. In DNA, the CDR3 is TGCGCCAGCAGCTTGACTAGCGAAACAGATACGCAGTATTTT. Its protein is CASSLTSETDTQYF.

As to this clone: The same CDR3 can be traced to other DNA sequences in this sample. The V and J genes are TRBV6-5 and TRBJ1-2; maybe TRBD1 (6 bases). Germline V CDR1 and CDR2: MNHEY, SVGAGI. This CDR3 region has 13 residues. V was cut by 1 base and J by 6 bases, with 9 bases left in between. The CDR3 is CASSYLGGDGYTF. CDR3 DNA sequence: TGTGCCAGCAGTTACTTAGGGGGTGATGGCTACACCTTC.